A single sample is the source of the 23 T cell receptor beta chains below, sequenced in a study of cytomegalovirus exposure and HLA in healthy donors. PCR used 60 Vbeta primers and 13 Jbeta primers. Assay: immunoSEQ multiplex PCR; the TCRdb copy retains only in-frame clones and omits some. Here the sample spans about 140,000 clones, about 81% being singletons. The source material was PBMCs. The receptors originated from a woman aged 50 to 60 in good health and CMV-seropositive.

In DNA form, the CDR3 reads TGTGCCAGCAGTGGGACAGGGCCCTACGAGCAGTACTTC. Its protein is CASSGTGPYEQYF. V and J are TRBV2 and TRBJ2-7; 8 nucleotides line up with TRBD1. The CDR3 contains 13 residues. Germline V CDR1 and CDR2: SNHLY, FYNNEI. J lost 2 bases, V lost 4 bases, and 1 base had no gene match.

A single count supports this clone. V is TRBV6-5 and J is TRBJ2-1; D is ambiguous. The length of the CDR3 is 14 residues. CDR1 and CDR2 from the germline V gene are MNHEY and SVGAGI. Trimming stripped 6 bases from V and 2 bases from J, with 11 bases between. CDR3 nucleotide sequence: TGTGCCAGCAGCTATGTCCCCCCCTACAATGAGCAGTTCTTC. Protein: CASSYVPPYNEQFF.

This chain links TRBV13 with TRBJ2-1; no reliable D call. Trimming removed 1 base from V and 10 bases from J, with 11 bases in between. The germline gives CDR1 PRHDT, CDR2 FYEKMQ (reference sequence). The CDR3 loop spans 13 amino acids. CDR3 region: CASSLVLAIEQFF. In DNA form, the CDR3 reads TGTGCCAGCAGCTTAGTTTTAGCCATAGAGCAGTTCTTC.

This chain links TRBV11-2 with TRBJ1-1; D is unclear. Germline CDR1 SGHAT, CDR2 FQNNGV. The V end lost 0 bases, the J end lost 6 bases, and 8 bases lay between the germline ends. CDR3 length equals 13 residues. CDR3 in DNA: TGTGCCAGCAGCTTAGAGTTCGGGGCTGAAGCTTTCTTT. It specifies CASSLEFGAEAFF.

This chain links TRBV27 with TRBJ2-5; D is uncertain. The J call may be faulty, since TRBJ2-7 better matches the DNA end. There are 17 residues in the CDR3. Germline assignment: CDR1 MNHEY and CDR2 SMNVEV (reference sequence). The CDR3 DNA is TGTGCCAGCAGTTTCAAGCGCTGGGTCCAACCTCTCTACGAGCAGTACTTC. This sequence encodes CASSFKRWVQPLYEQYF.

Remarks on this clone: Germline and junction disagree at one end, which may indicate a read error. V gene TRBV7-3 combines with J gene TRBJ2-1; the D gene is possibly TRBD1 (5 bases). The germline gives CDR1 SGHTA, CDR2 FQGTGA. This CDR3 comprises 14 residues. The DNA of the CDR3 is TGTTCCAGCAGCTTAACAGGCGTAGGAGATGAGCAGTTCTTC. Translated, it gives CSSSLTGVGDEQFF.

J is TRBJ2-7 and V is TRBV28; D may be TRBD2 (6 bases). V lost 2 bases and J lost 6, with 17 bases in between. From germline, CDR1 is MDHEN and CDR2 SYDVKM. The CDR3 contains 15 residues. CDR3 sequence: CASSLLPGGTGEQYF. The CDR3, as DNA: TGTGCCAGCAGTTTACTCCCTGGCGGGACGGGCGAGCAGTACTTC.

The chain joins TRBV2 to TRBJ1-5; 8 positions agree with TRBD1. CDR1 and CDR2 from the germline V gene are SNHLY and FYNNEI. The CDR3 spans 15 residues. The trim removed 4 bases at V and 4 bases at J, leaving 6 bases unmatched. CDR3 coding DNA: TGTGCCAGCAGTGGACAGGGGAGAGGTAATCAGCCCCAGCATTTT. Translation: CASSGQGRGNQPQHF.

This rearrangement joins TRBV30 to TRBJ1-2; no firm D call. V gave up 0 bases and J gave up 8 bases, with 19 bases separating them. The CDR3 loop spans 15 amino acids. Germline assignment: CDR1 GTSNPN and CDR2 SVGIG (reference sequence). This CDR3 reads CAWSVGGQAQRGYTF. CDR3 bases: TGTGCCTGGAGTGTCGGAGGGCAGGCCCAGAGGGGCTACACCTTC.

The rearrangement uses TRBV28 and TRBJ1-2; a possible D gene is TRBD1 (5 bases). This CDR3 contains 15 residues. Germline V gene lookup returns CDR1 MDHEN and CDR2 SYDVKM. Trimming took 3 bases from V and 4 from J, leaving 15 bases between them. The CDR3 nucleotides are TGTGCCAGCAGTTTGCAAGGGGAAAATGGCTATGGCTACACCTTC. Translated: CASSLQGENGYGYTF.

This chain joins TRBV28 and TRBJ1-5, with D possibly matching TRBD1 (5 bases). The V gene lost 4 bases and the J gene lost 2 bases, with 12 bases spanning the gap. This CDR3 contains 15 residues. Germline loops: CDR1 MDHEN, CDR2 SYDVKM. The CDR3, as DNA: TGTGCCAGCAGTTCAGGGTTTAGGGGCAATCAGCCCCAGCATTTT. It is translated as CASSSGFRGNQPQHF.

This chain joins TRBV9 and TRBJ1-4, with TRBD1 matching 8 bases. After removal of 2 bases from V and 8 bases from J, the junction contained 11 bases not matched to a gene. CDR1 is SGDLS and CDR2 is YYNGEE in the germline V gene. This CDR3 comprises 16 residues. Here the CDR3 reads CASSVSTGQVTEKLFF. Here the CDR3 DNA reads TGTGCCAGCAGCGTGTCAACGGGACAGGTGACCGAAAAACTGTTTTTT.

This chain uses TRBV5-1 with TRBJ1-4, with D maybe TRBD1 (6 bases). V gave up 4 bases and J gave up 6 bases, with 13 bases separating them. From germline, CDR1 is SGHRS and CDR2 YFSETQ. CDR3 length equals 14 residues. DNA of the CDR3: TGCGCCAGCAGCCTGGGGGCCGTCGATGAAAAACTGTTTTTT. This codes for CASSLGAVDEKLFF.

A few counts support this clone. The chain couples TRBV29-1 to TRBJ1-4, with D unresolved. Germline V lookup: CDR1 SQVTM, CDR2 ANQGSEA. CDR3 length: 12 residues. V lost 1 base to trimming and J lost 6 bases, with 6 bases between them. The DNA for the CDR3 is TGCAGCGTTGAAGTCGGGGATGAAAAACTGTTTTTT. This sequence encodes CSVEVGDEKLFF.

In this sample, this clone turned up once. CDR3 sequence reads: CASSLRRYEQYF. The CDR3 DNA reads as TGTGCCAGCAGCTTGCGGAGGTACGAGCAGTACTTC. This rearrangement joins TRBV5-6 to TRBJ2-7; perhaps TRBD2 as D (5 bases). V was trimmed by 1 base and J by 4 bases, leaving 6 bases between them. The CDR3 loop spans 12 amino acids. From germline, CDR1 is SGHDT and CDR2 YYEEEE.

CDR3 sequence reads: CASSPAGAGANVLTF. CDR3 sequence (DNA): TGTGCCAGCAGCCCAGCGGGAGCTGGGGCCAACGTCCTGACTTTC. The chain has TRBV27 and TRBJ2-6, with 8 positions matching TRBD2. The CDR3 has 15 amino acids. The J segment lost 2 bases and the V segment lost 6 bases, leaving 3 bases of the junction unmatched. Germline CDR1 and CDR2: MNHEY and SMNVEV (reference sequence). Drawing the rest from reference TRBV27 and TRBJ2-6, the complete variable domain is EAQVTQNPRYLITVTGKKLTVTCSQNMNHEYMSWYRQDPGLGLRQIYYSMNVEVTDKGDVPEGYKVSRKEKRNFPLILESPSPNQTSLYFCASSPAGAGANVLTFGAGSRLTVL.

The chain couples TRBV7-6 to TRBJ2-6; D is possibly TRBD1 (5 bases). Trimming took off 2 bases at V and 0 bases at J, with 8 bases between the two ends. Per germline, CDR1 SGHVS and CDR2 FNYEAQ. The CDR3 consists of 16 residues. The CDR3 loop is CASSLSGPSGANVLTF. In nucleotides, the CDR3 is TGTGCCAGCAGCTTATCAGGGCCCTCTGGGGCCAACGTCCTGACTTTC.

This chain uses TRBV28 with TRBJ2-7, with 13 bases that match TRBD2. Germline CDR1 and CDR2: MDHEN and SYDVKM. With 7 bases clipped from V and 4 bases from J, the junction kept 7 bases outside the gene matches. The CDR3 length is 15 residues. The CDR3, as DNA: TGTGCCAGCACCGCCGGGACTAGCGGGATTTACGAGCAGTACTTC. This codes for CASTAGTSGIYEQYF. The variable domain in full, completed from reference TRBV28 and TRBJ2-7, reads DVKVTQSSRYLVKRTGEKVFLECVQDMDHENMFWYRQDPGLGLRLIYFSYDVKMKEKGDIPEGYSVSREKKERFSLILESASTNQTSMYLCASTAGTSGIYEQYFGPGTRLTVT.

The chain recombines TRBV7-8 with TRBJ2-3; TRBD1 matches 7 bases. With V trimmed by 0 bases and J by 7 bases, 1 base remained unmatched. This CDR3 comprises 13 residues. CDR1 SGHVS and CDR2 FQNEAQ come from the germline V gene. The DNA for the CDR3 is TGTGCCAGCAGCTTAGCGACAGGGAATACGCAGTATTTT. This translates into CASSLATGNTQYF.

V gene TRBV6-4 combines with J gene TRBJ2-2; D may be TRBD2 (7 bases). Germline assignment: CDR1 MRHNA and CDR2 SNTAGT. Trimming removed 6 bases from V and 5 bases from J, with 13 bases in between. The length of the CDR3 is 14 residues. The CDR3 protein is CASSVQGGTGELFF. The CDR3 DNA reads TGTGCCAGCAGCGTACAGGGAGGGACCGGGGAGCTGTTTTTT.

In this sample, this clone turned up once. This chain joins TRBV2 and TRBJ1-2; D remains unclear. Trimming left V 6 bases short and J 0 bases short, with 11 bases between. Germline CDR1 reads SNHLY; CDR2 reads FYNNEI. The CDR3 has 14 amino acids. CDR3 in amino acids: CASSKPGANYGYTF. The CDR3 DNA reads TGTGCCAGCAGCAAACCGGGAGCTAACTATGGCTACACCTTC.

The count of this clone is one. The chain couples TRBV6-4 to TRBJ2-1; TRBD2 agrees at 13 bases. The germline CDR1 and CDR2 sequences are MRHNA and SNTAGT. The ends lost 2 bases at V and 9 bases at J; junction bases unmatched: 4. This CDR3 comprises 15 residues. CDR3 bases: TGTGCCAGCAGTGACGGACTAGCGGGAGTTAGTGAGCAGTTCTTC. It translates to CASSDGLAGVSEQFF.

In nucleotides, the CDR3 is TGTGCCAGCAGCTTAGTCAGGGACAATGAGCAGTTCTTC. Residues: CASSLVRDNEQFF. The rearrangement uses TRBV11-2 and TRBJ2-1; D might be TRBD1 (5 bases). The CDR3 length is 13 residues. The V gene's germline CDR1 is SGHAT and CDR2 FQNNGV. The V end was cut by 1 base, the J end by 5 bases, with 6 bases between.